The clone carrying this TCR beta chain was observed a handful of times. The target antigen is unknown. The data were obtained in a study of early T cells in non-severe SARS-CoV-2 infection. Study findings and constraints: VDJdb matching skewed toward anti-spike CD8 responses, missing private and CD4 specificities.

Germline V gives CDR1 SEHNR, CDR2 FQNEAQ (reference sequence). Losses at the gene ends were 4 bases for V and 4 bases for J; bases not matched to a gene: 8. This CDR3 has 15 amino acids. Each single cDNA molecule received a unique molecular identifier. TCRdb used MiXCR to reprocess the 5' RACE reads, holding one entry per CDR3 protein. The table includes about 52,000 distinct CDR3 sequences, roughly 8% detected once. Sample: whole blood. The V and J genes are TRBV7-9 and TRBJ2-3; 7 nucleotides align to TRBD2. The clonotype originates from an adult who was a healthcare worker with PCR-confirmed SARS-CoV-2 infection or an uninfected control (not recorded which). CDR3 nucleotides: TGTGCCAGCAGCTCCGGGGTGGGAGGGGCAGATACGCAGTATTTT. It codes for CASSSGVGGADTQYF.